This T cell receptor beta chain originates from a study of cytomegalovirus exposure and HLA in healthy donors (dated by TCRdb to 2015 to 2018). With regard to the full study: An earlier analysis of several hundred of the donors reported over 250 Gb of sequence data and 90 million to 120 million unique TCR beta sequences obtained from 180 million or so T cells. A later genetic analysis took genome-wide SNP genotypes for about 60% of the roughly 670 donors and used that subset as a discovery cohort. Donor age, sex, ethnicity and CMV serostatus were compiled together with the repertoire data. HLA typing covered class I and class II loci at four-digit resolution. The later analysis used no new phenotypic data to find candidate immune exposures, relying instead on TCR beta sequences and their occurrence across donors. An early release that covered 640 HLA-typed donors contained around 330 gigabases of sequencing data and 70 million to 100 million unique TCR sequences. A later analysis re-analyzed previously published TCR beta repertoires from 500 to 700 donors and added high-resolution HLA genotyping to study TCR occurrence patterns. High-throughput TCR immunosequencing, statistical association of individual TCRs with disease status, and machine learning were combined to predict cytomegalovirus infection status. The genetic ancestry cluster associated with self-reported Caucasian donors included over 65% of the 300 to 400 genotyped donors. Along with the approximately 670-subject first cohort, a separate validation cohort of more than 90 different subjects was used. Typing coverage varied by locus: roughly 620-640 donors for A, B, C, DRB1 and DQB1; roughly 510 for DQA1; more than 600 for DPA1; around 490 for DPB1. All discovery cohort repertoires had been generated on a single sequencing platform. The T cell repertoires of 670 or so subjects were profiled by immunosequencing and related to cytomegalovirus serostatus. Across roughly 420 genotyped donors of the cohort, an average of roughly 250,000 unique TCR beta nucleotide sequences per donor were sequenced, and roughly 20% of those sequences were non-productive. About 5 DR-DQ haplotypes were handled as single units for association and clustering, since linkage in the cohort was strong. In an earlier analysis of around 540 of the donors, high-throughput TCR beta sequencing was used to judge whether each TCR beta V gene segment behaved as functional or pseudogenic. The study was designed to test whether signatures of past pathogen exposure could be identified by cataloging public T cell receptors.

The cohort was made up of roughly 670 healthy bone marrow donors. At the time of sampling, all cohort members were nominally healthy, though unrecorded immune exposures were likely present. The donor was CMV seropositive and was included in the group of around 300 seropositive cohort members. A peripheral blood sample was collected from each donor, and TCR beta sequencing was performed on peripheral blood mononuclear cells. The Qiagen DNeasy Blood Extraction Kit was used to extract genomic DNA from the blood cell samples. Overall results and qualifications from the work: The presence/absence analyses assumed that sequencing depth was roughly uniform across donors, and that assumption may not be true. The classifier was reported to diagnose cytomegalovirus status with high specificity and sensitivity in both the original cohort and the validation cohort. It was suggested by the authors that the approach could potentially be generalized to other disease states and immunological phenotypes. Broadly in line with IMGT annotations, most TCR beta V segments showed up in productive rearrangements about 87% or about 30% of the time in an earlier analysis of several hundred of the donors. Most CMV-associated TCR beta chains appeared to be HLA-restricted in a later analysis, and the HLA associations seemed to be driven largely by CMV exposure. A further reported finding was that TCR beta sequences accurately predicted the HLA-A and HLA-B alleles for most subjects in the first cohort. An association between a missense DCLRE1C variant and V-gene and J-gene trimming of TCR beta chains was found in a later genetic analysis and replicated in an independent cohort. When HLA alleles, especially DR and DQ, strongly co-occurred, attributing TCR associations to individual alleles was difficult. Correlated functional status among segregating V segments might reflect linkage disequilibrium, but an unknown experimental factor could not be ruled out. The study listed 164 TCR beta chains as associated with cytomegalovirus. A later genetic analysis reported fewer N-insertions in productive TCRs among donors in an Asian-associated ancestry cluster than the approximately 700-donor mean. The 87-base-pair reads could not distinguish some IMGT-functional V segments, including TRBV6-2 and TRBV6-3, so those segments were excluded. In vitro tests confirmed that three of the cytomegalovirus-associated TCR beta chains recognize cytomegalovirus antigens. Because HLA typing was missing for some donors at each locus, association tests included only the typed subset. Because counts were too low, seventeen rarely observed V segments, including chromosome 9 orphons, were left out of the earlier analysis of approximately 500 of the donors. In a later analysis, TCR association rates were found to vary across HLA loci, with the most associated TCRs seen for DRB1 alleles and the fewest for HLA-C alleles. The sequencing pipeline was judged likely to have produced a cluster of highly shared sequence variants as a technical artifact. This cohort had only TCR beta chains sequenced, and the lack of alpha or paired-chain data limited which features could be detected. While some public TCRs were present in many individuals, most TCR sequences turned up only very rarely across donors. Compared with equally common non-associated chains, HLA-associated TCR beta chains in a later analysis were more clonally expanded and had lower generation probabilities. A later analysis reported that several top co-occurrence clusters appeared linked to parvovirus B19, influenza, CMV and Epstein-Barr virus. The only immune exposure information available for the cohort was CMV serostatus. A later analysis associated 15,000 to 20,000 TCR beta sequences with specific HLA alleles at a false discovery rate of 0.05.

Taken from the germline V gene, the CDR1 and CDR2 loops are SGHNT and YENEEA. V is pruned by 8 bases and J by 6 bases, leaving 10 bases of the junction without a gene match. From the cysteine up to the phenylalanine, the CDR3 has a length of 13 residues. Of the read, only the CDR3 DNA is kept; its 39 bases are in frame from base 1. Library prep was done by the immunoSEQ multiplex PCR assay. The multiplex PCR relied on a mix of 60 forward primers for TCR Vbeta segments and 13 reverse primers for TCR Jbeta segments. A multiplex PCR assay on genomic DNA amplified the CDR3 region of rearranged TCR beta genes. Amplified TCR beta libraries were sequenced as 87-base-pair reads on the Illumina HiSeq System. The original methods were these. A later analysis tallied 70 million to 100 million unique TCR beta chains across the 700 or so repertoires, and about 12 million of those chains were shared by two or more donors. A nearest-neighbor algorithm error-corrected the raw reads and collapsed the reads into unique sequences, merging closely related sequences to remove PCR and sequencing errors. To assign V, D and J gene segments, CDR3 sequences were aligned to IMGT reference sequences. For a sequence to be retained, a match of at least six nucleotides was required to both a V gene segment and a J gene segment. A rearrangement was called productive if the CDR3 had no stop codons and remained in frame with V and J, and every other rearrangement was called non-productive. Following IMGT convention, CDR3 was defined as the stretch from the second conserved V-encoded cysteine up to the conserved J-encoded phenylalanine. Sequences without an unambiguous match to a single V gene segment were excluded from the earlier analysis of approximately 600 of the donors. In an earlier analysis of 500 to 750 of the donors, V segments were called functional above 56.7% productive rearrangements and were called segregating when the between-donor standard deviation exceeded 5%. A statistical classification framework was built for diagnosing cytomegalovirus status from the catalog of TCR beta chain sequences. V and J gene assignment, in a later analysis, came from comparing TCR nucleotide sequences with IMGT/GENE-DB human TR gene sequences. Using the TCRdist pipeline, a later analysis assigned CDR3 sequences along with most-parsimonious VDJ recombination scenarios. A later analysis defined each TCR beta chain by its CDR3 amino acid sequence plus V-gene family, and excluded reads lacking a unique V-gene family. In a later analysis, a few hundred highly shared, low-generation-probability nucleotide sequences were removed to address suspected cross-contamination and a sequencing artifact. A later analysis calculated a clonal expansion index for each public chain from normalized within-repertoire ranks of inferred template counts. Generation probabilities in a later analysis came from a VDJ recombination model fitted to out-of-frame rearrangements, and those results were checked against IGoR. In a later analysis, TCR-TCR, TCR-HLA and TCR-CMV co-occurrence was scored with hypergeometric tests, and a repertoire-size bias correction was applied to TCR pairs. To estimate false discovery rates, a later analysis permuted the HLA or CMV assignments 20 times. In a later analysis, co-occurring TCRs were grouped using DBSCAN, and TCRdist sequence similarity was added for clustering within HLA-allele-positive subsets. Repertoires with fewer than 30,000 or more than 120,000 public chains, plus five repertoires with anomalous nucleotide sharing, were excluded from co-occurrence clustering. Imported from immuneACCESS, the table was reduced by TCRdb to in-frame sequences with V and J called. These copies leave out some clones; in studies compared against another copy, an unresolved V gene accounts for under half, and the cause of the remainder is not known. For V, J and clone size, that table is used; D and trimming come from the DNA. The sample table lists approximately 110,000 clones, 74% of them with a count of one. 4% to 4.5% of the sample is held by the ten biggest clonotypes.

A remark on this clone: Its target antigen remains unknown. Base qualities are missing; no much larger clone stands one base away.

Source material: PBMCs. This TCR derives from a woman between 45 and 60 years old in good health and CMV-seropositive. The rearrangement combines TRBV11-3 with TRBJ2-7, with TRBD2 matching 7 junction bases. The DNA reads as follows: TGTGCCAGCGGGGAGGGCAGGGCATCCGAGCAGTACTTC. The encoded protein is CASGEGRASEQYF.